This T cell receptor beta chain derives from a study of cytomegalovirus exposure and HLA in healthy donors. The study ran its PCR with 60 Vbeta and 13 Jbeta primers. The method was immunoSEQ multiplex PCR; TCRdb's version includes in-frame clones alone and lacks a portion of them. The sample lists about 160,000 clones, roughly 80% occurring once. Germline V gene data show CDR1 as MGHRA and CDR2 as YSYEKL. This CDR3 region has 15 residues. The J segment lost 7 bases and the V segment lost 0 bases, leaving 8 bases of the junction unmatched. The receptor was isolated from a man aged 25 to 40 in good health and CMV-seronegative. The sequenced material came from PBMCs. The chain couples TRBV4-1 to TRBJ2-5, with 7 nucleotides matching TRBD2. The CDR3 sequence is CASSQDRAGLWTQYF. The CDR3, as DNA: TGCGCCAGCAGCCAAGATCGAGCGGGGCTATGGACCCAGTACTTC.